In its sample, the clone carrying this T cell receptor beta chain was seen a few times. The entry originates in a study of blood T cell repertoires in COVID-19. There are 14 residues in the CDR3. V was clipped by 5 bases and J by 4 bases; unmatched bases: 4. Germline V gene data show CDR1 as SGHRS and CDR2 as YFSETQ. Clones were read by immunoSEQ multiplex PCR, and TCRdb kept only the in-frame ones, dropping some. The sample lists 350,000 or so clones, around 88% occurring once. The receptor comes from a man aged 25-45 years with active or convalescent COVID-19. V is TRBV5-1 and J is TRBJ2-1, with 9 bases that match TRBD1. Material for sequencing was peripheral blood. In DNA form, the CDR3 reads TGCGCCAGCAGTAGGGACAGGGTATACAATGAGCAGTTCTTC. Translating it yields CASSRDRVYNEQFF.